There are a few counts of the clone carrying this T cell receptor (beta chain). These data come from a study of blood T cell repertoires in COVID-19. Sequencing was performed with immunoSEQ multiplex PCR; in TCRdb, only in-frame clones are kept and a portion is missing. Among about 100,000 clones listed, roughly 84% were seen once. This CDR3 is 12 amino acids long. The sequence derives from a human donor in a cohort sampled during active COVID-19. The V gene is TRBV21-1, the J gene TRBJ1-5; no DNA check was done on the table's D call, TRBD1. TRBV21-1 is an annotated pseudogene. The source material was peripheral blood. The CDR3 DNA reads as TGTGCCAGGCAGACAGGGGATCAGCCCCAGCATTTT. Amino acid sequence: CARQTGDQPQHF.